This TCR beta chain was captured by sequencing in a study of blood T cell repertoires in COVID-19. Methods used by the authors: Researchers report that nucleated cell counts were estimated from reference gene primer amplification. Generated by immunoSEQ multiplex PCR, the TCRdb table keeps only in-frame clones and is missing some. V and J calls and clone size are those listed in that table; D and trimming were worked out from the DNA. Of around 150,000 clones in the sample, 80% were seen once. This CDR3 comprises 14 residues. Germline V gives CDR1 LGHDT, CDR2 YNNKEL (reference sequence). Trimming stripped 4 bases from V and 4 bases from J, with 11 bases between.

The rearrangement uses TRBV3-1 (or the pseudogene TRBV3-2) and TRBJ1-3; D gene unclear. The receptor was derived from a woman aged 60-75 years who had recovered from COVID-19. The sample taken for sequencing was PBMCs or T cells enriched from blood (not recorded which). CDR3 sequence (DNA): TGTGCCAGCAGCCCGCTGAGGGAAGGAAACACCATATATTTT. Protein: CASSPLREGNTIYF.